This T cell receptor beta chain was sequenced for a study of blood T cell repertoires in COVID-19. As for the study in general: Acute and convalescent COVID-19 specimens originated in the United States, Italy and Spain. T cells, B-cell-depleted T cells, or PBMCs supplied cDNA or gDNA.

This clone appeared once. Other nucleotide sequences from this sample produce the same CDR3. This table comes from immunoSEQ multiplex PCR, and its TCRdb copy is limited to in-frame clones, with some not included. This sample has approximately 110,000 clones, with roughly 74% found just once. This CDR3 has 15 residues. With V trimmed by 5 bases and J by 2 bases, 7 bases remained unmatched. Germline V lookup: CDR1 SGHVS, CDR2 FQNEAQ. The chain links TRBV7-8 to TRBJ2-7, with 9 bases that match TRBD1. Material for sequencing was peripheral blood. This clonotype originated in an elderly man with COVID-19, enrolled during active disease. The CDR3 here is CASSLPGQGPYEQYF. The CDR3 bases are TGTGCCAGCAGCCTCCCGGGACAGGGCCCCTACGAGCAGTACTTC. Full variable domain (missing parts from reference TRBV7-8 and TRBJ2-7): GAGVSQSPRYKVAKRGQDVALRCDPISGHVSLFWYQQALGQGPEFLTYFQNEAQLDKSGLPSDRFFAERPEGSVSTLKIQRTQQEDSAVYLCASSLPGQGPYEQYFGPGTRLTVT.